One and the same sample provided the 9 T cell receptor beta chains below, sequenced in a study of blood T cell repertoires in COVID-19. Libraries were prepared by immunoSEQ multiplex PCR; TCRdb keeps only in-frame clonotypes and omits some of them. This sample has 20,000 to 30,000 clones; about 90% occur once, and the top ten carry around 30%. The sequenced material came from peripheral blood. The receptors shown here come from a man in his sixties or seventies with active COVID-19.

The chain is built from TRBV28 and TRBJ2-7; 10 bases fit TRBD2. The CDR3 spans 14 residues. V was pared by 5 bases and J by 7 bases, with 8 bases of the junction left unmatched. Germline V gene sequence: CDR1 MDHEN, CDR2 SYDVKM. The CDR3 spells CASSLAGVWLEQYF. CDR3 nucleotide sequence: TGTGCCAGCAGTCTAGCGGGGGTATGGCTGGAGCAGTACTTC.

The CDR3 is CASSVGYTGGVTEAFF. DNA of the CDR3: TGTGCCAGCAGCGTAGGGTACACAGGGGGCGTCACTGAAGCTTTCTTT. The rearrangement links TRBV9 to TRBJ1-1; 9 bases are a match to TRBD1. Germline CDR1 is SGDLS and CDR2 is YYNGEE. V lost 0 bases to trimming and J lost 4 bases; unmatched junction nucleotides: 7. The CDR3 contains 16 residues.

The chain is built from TRBV9 and TRBJ2-1; D unresolved. Per germline, CDR1 SGDLS and CDR2 YYNGEE. The CDR3 runs 14 residues. With 0 bases removed from V and 3 bases from J, the gap between germline ends came to 7 bases. The DNA of the CDR3 is TGTGCCAGCAGCGTAGCGGTCAACTACAATGAGCAGTTCTTC. This translates into CASSVAVNYNEQFF. The full variable domain, its missing parts supplied by reference TRBV9 and TRBJ2-1, is DSGVTQTPKHLITATGQRVTLRCSPRSGDLSVYWYQQSLDQGLQFLIQYYNGEERAKGNILERFSAQQFPDLHSELNLSSLELGDSALYFCASSVAVNYNEQFFGPGTRLTVL.

The genes are TRBV7-2 and TRBJ2-2; D is undetermined. The CDR3 sequence is 14 residues long. Germline lookup yields CDR1 SGHTA and CDR2 FQGNSA. Between the trimmed V and J ends, which lost 5 bases and 2 bases, there was a span of 9 bases. DNA of the CDR3: TGTGCCAGCAGCCCAGCGATTAACACCGGGGAGCTGTTTTTT. This codes for CASSPAINTGELFF.

This clone appeared a single time. The rearrangement links TRBV5-5 to TRBJ2-7; TRBD2 is a possible D gene (5 bases). The CDR3 consists of 12 residues. Trimming removed 4 bases at V and 4 bases at J, with 9 bases between. Germline-derived CDR1 and CDR2 are SGHKS and YYEKEE (reference sequence). The CDR3 sequence is CASSLGEYEQYF. CDR3 nucleotides: TGTGCCAGCAGCCTGGGAGAGTACGAGCAGTACTTC. The variable domain in full, completed from reference TRBV5-5 and TRBJ2-7, reads DAGVTQSPTHLIKTRGQQVTLRCSPISGHKSVSWYQQVLGQGPQFIFQYYEKEERGRGNFPDRFSARQFPNYSSELNVNALLLGDSALYLCASSLGEYEQYFGPGTRLTVT.

The chain uses TRBV12-5 and TRBJ1-3; the D is unclear. The V and J ends lost 0 bases and 3 bases respectively, with 12 bases between them. CDR1 and CDR2 from the germline V gene are LGHNT and FRNRAP. There are 16 residues in the CDR3. CDR3: CASGLVRQVSGNTIYF. CDR3 nucleotides: TGTGCTAGTGGTTTGGTACGGCAGGTGAGTGGAAACACCATATATTTT.

This sequence joins TRBV4-1 and TRBJ1-3, with D uncertain. The CDR3 totals 16 residues. Germline V gene lookup returns CDR1 MGHRA and CDR2 YSYEKL. The ends were cut back, 0 bases at V and 1 base at J, with 10 bases in the middle. CDR3 in amino acids: CASSQDSQISGNTIYF. The CDR3 DNA reads as TGCGCCAGCAGCCAAGATTCCCAGATTTCTGGAAACACCATATATTTT.

The chain joins TRBV11-2 to TRBJ2-1, with 9 bases that match TRBD1. Trimming at V came to 5 bases and at J to 10 bases, leaving 6 bases not matched to a gene. The CDR3 sequence is 13 residues long. Germline CDR1 and CDR2: SGHAT and FQNNGV. The DNA of the CDR3 is TGTGCCAGCAGCGCAACAGGGGGCTGGGAGCAGTTCTTC. Encoded protein: CASSATGGWEQFF.

The sample holds one count of this clone. This chain joins TRBV2 and TRBJ1-3, with D possibly being TRBD1 (5 bases). Trimming removed 1 base from V and 4 bases from J, with 14 bases in between. The CDR3 has 16 residues. The germline V gene has CDR1 SNHLY and CDR2 FYNNEI. In nucleotides, the CDR3 is TGTGCCAGCAGTGAAGGTTTGGGGGGATCAGGAAACACCATATATTTT. This codes for CASSEGLGGSGNTIYF.